The present entry profiles one T cell receptor (beta chain) with its context. Its specificity is not known. This entry is derived from a study of T cell responses to AZD1222 COVID-19 vaccine. Whole-study findings and limits: Clonal diversity may have been underestimated in mostly white British donors. Repertoires were obtained only post-peak T cell response.

Recipients boosted at about 4 weeks or about 12 weeks are pooled. The CDR3 is 12 residues long. V was shortened by 4 bases and J by 6 bases, with 9 bases between the two germline ends. Germline V gene data show CDR1 as MNHEY and CDR2 as SVGEGT. This table comes from immunoSEQ multiplex PCR, and its TCRdb copy is limited to in-frame clones, with some not included. The sample carries roughly 8,000 clones, approximately 87% recorded once. The source material was peripheral blood, sampled 28 days after the second AZD1222 dose. This sequence originates from an adult who received the AZD1222 COVID-19 vaccine. This rearrangement joins TRBV6-2 or TRBV6-3 to TRBJ1-2, with D perhaps TRBD1 (6 bases). The CDR3 DNA is TGTGCCAGCAGTTCCCGACAGGATGGCTACACCTTC. Protein product: CASSSRQDGYTF.